This T cell receptor beta chain comes out of a study of blood T cell repertoires in COVID-19. The participants were between about 18 and 100 years old and came from roughly 25 US areas. Cohort allocation depended upon clinical history that participants reported. The germline V gene encodes CDR1 SEHNR and CDR2 FQNEAQ (reference sequence). This CDR3 contains 13 residues. With 5 bases removed from V and 1 base from J, the gap between germline ends came to 9 bases. Clones were read by immunoSEQ multiplex PCR, and TCRdb kept only the in-frame ones, dropping some. The sample has fewer than 150,000 clones; roughly 87% are singletons.

What was sequenced was PBMCs or T cells enriched from blood (not recorded which). The chain links TRBV7-9 to TRBJ2-7; a weak D match, TRBD2 (5 bases). The source of this sequence is a man aged 30 to 45 who had recovered from COVID-19. CDR3 in amino acids: CASSGRKSYEQYF. The CDR3 bases are TGTGCCAGCAGCGGGAGAAAATCCTACGAGCAGTACTTC.